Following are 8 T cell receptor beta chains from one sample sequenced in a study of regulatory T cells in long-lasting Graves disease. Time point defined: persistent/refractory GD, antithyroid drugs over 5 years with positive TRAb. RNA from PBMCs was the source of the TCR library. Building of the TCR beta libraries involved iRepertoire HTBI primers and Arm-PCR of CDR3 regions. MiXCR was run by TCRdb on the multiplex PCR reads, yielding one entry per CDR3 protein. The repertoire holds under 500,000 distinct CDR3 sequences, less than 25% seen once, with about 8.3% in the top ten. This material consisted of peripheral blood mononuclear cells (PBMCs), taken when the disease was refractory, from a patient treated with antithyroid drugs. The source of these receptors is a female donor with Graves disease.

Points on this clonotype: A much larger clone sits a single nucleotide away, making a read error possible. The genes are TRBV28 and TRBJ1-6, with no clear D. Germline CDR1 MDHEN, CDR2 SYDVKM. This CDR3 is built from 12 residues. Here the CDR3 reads CANSSINSPLHF. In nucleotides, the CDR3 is TGTGCCAACAGTTCGATCAATTCACCCCTCCACTTT.

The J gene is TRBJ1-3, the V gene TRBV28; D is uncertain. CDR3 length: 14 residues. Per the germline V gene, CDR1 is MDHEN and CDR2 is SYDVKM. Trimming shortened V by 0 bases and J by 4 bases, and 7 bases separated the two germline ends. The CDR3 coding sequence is TGTGCCAGCAGTTTATGGGCAGGCGGAAACACCATATATTTT. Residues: CASSLWAGGNTIYF. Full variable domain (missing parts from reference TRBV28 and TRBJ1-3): DVKVTQSSRYLVKRTGEKVFLECVQDMDHENMFWYRQDPGLGLRLIYFSYDVKMKEKGDIPEGYSVSREKKERFSLILESASTNQTSMYLCASSLWAGGNTIYFGEGSWLTVV.

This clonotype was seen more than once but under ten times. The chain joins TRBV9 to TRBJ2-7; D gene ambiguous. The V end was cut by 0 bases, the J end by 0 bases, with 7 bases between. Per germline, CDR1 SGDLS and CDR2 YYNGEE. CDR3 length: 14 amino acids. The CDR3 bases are TGTGCCAGCAGCGTAGGAAAGCGCTCCTACGAGCAGTACTTC. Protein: CASSVGKRSYEQYF.

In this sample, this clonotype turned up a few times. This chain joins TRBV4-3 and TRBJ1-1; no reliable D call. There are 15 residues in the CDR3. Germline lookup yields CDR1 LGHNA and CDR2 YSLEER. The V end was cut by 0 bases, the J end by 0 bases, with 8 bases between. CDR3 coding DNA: TGCGCCAGCAGCCAAGAGCACAGCCTGAACACTGAAGCTTTCTTT. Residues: CASSQEHSLNTEAFF.

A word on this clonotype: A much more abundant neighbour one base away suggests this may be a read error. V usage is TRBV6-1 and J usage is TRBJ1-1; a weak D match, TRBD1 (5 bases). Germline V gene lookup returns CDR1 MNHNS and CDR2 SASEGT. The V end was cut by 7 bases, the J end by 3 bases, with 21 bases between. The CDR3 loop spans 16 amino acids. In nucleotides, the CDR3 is TGTGCCAGCAAAACTCCTTCTGGGGGTCCCGACACTGAAGCTTTCTTT. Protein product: CASKTPSGGPDTEAFF.

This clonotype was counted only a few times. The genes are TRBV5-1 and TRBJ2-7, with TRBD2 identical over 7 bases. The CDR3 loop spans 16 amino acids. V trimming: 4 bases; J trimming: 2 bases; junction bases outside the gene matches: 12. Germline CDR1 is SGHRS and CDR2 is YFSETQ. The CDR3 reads CASSPPTGGRPYEQYF. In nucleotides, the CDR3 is TGCGCCAGCAGCCCCCCAACGGGGGGTAGGCCCTACGAGCAGTACTTC.

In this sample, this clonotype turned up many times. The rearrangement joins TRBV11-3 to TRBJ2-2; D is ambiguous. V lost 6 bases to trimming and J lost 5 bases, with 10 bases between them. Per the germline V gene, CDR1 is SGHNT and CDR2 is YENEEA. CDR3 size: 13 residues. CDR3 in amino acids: CASSLTVTGELFF. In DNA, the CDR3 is TGTGCCAGCAGTTTGACGGTGACCGGGGAGCTGTTTTTT.

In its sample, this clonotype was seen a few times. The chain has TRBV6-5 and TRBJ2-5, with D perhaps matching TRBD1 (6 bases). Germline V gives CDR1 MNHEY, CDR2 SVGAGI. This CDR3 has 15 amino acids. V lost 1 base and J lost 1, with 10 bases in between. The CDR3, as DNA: TGTGCCAGCAGTTACTTTCCGACAGGCCAAGAGACCCAGTACTTC. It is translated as CASSYFPTGQETQYF.